This T cell receptor beta chain derives from a study of blood T cell repertoires in COVID-19. Profiled with immunoSEQ multiplex PCR; TCRdb holds only in-frame clones, not every one. The sample has roughly 150,000 clones; approximately 84% are singletons. There are 16 residues in the CDR3. Germline CDR1 is MGHRA and CDR2 is YSYEKL. V gave up 1 base and J gave up 0 bases; unmatched junction bases: 5. This receptor was obtained from a woman between 50 and 59 years old with COVID-19, enrolled during active disease. V gene TRBV4-1 combines with J gene TRBJ2-7; 8 bases map to TRBD1. Sequencing input: peripheral blood. The CDR3 reads CASSQVGQDNSYEQYF. The CDR3 coding sequence is TGCGCCAGCAGCCAAGTGGGACAGGATAACTCCTACGAGCAGTACTTC.